The rows below give T cell receptor beta chains drawn from one sample of a study of blood T cell repertoires in COVID-19. The data were produced by immunoSEQ multiplex PCR, yet TCRdb's version contains in-frame clones alone and is incomplete. The table records 380,000 or so clones, roughly 90% of them present only once. Source material: PBMCs or T cells enriched from blood (not recorded which). All receptors come from a woman in her 30s with acute COVID-19. Both conserved end residues are part of each CDR3. Fields, in order: V gene, CDR3 protein.

v_call: TRBV27
cdr3_aa: CASSREGGSGNTIYF

v_call: TRBV15
cdr3_aa: CATSSRDRANEKLFF

v_call: TRBV5-4
cdr3_aa: CASSWDRGQTHGYTF

v_call: TRBV24-1
cdr3_aa: CATTDTSGGANEQFF

v_call: TRBV5-1
cdr3_aa: CASSPTGLPNSPLHF

v_call: TRBV7-9
cdr3_aa: CASSPIGGHNTGELFF

v_call: TRBV3-1/TRBV3-2
cdr3_aa: CASSQFGTQRAGELFF

v_call: TRBV19
cdr3_aa: CASSIFGAGNTIYF

v_call: TRBV7-9
cdr3_aa: CASSRRQGPDSNQPQHF

v_call: TRBV24-1
cdr3_aa: CATSRQANTEAFF

v_call: TRBV15
cdr3_aa: CATSRERGQMTEAFF

v_call: TRBV9
cdr3_aa: CASSPGLGNTIYF

v_call: TRBV12-5
cdr3_aa: CASGLGRDSNQPQHF

v_call: TRBV15
cdr3_aa: CATSRDSGIQGYTF

v_call: TRBV11-3
cdr3_aa: CASSMGQGGNSPLHF

v_call: TRBV7-9
cdr3_aa: CASSPSRGRETQYF

v_call: TRBV7-2
cdr3_aa: CASSLARGGYNSPLHF

v_call: TRBV29-1
cdr3_aa: CSVEDRQGSNEKLFF

v_call: TRBV7-7
cdr3_aa: CASSLEGTVSFETQYF

v_call: TRBV2
cdr3_aa: CASKGQDNQPQHF

v_call: TRBV2
cdr3_aa: CASKAGGGGTDTQYF

v_call: TRBV5-1
cdr3_aa: CASSPAGTGEGYEQYF

v_call: TRBV5-5
cdr3_aa: CASSRGQGFNQPQHF

v_call: TRBV9
cdr3_aa: CASSPRTGRDEKLFF

v_call: TRBV9
cdr3_aa: CASSVAGRADYEQYF

v_call: TRBV6-5
cdr3_aa: CASSSNTIYF

v_call: TRBV7-9
cdr3_aa: CASSLIAGTYEQYF

v_call: TRBV4-1
cdr3_aa: CASSLPSGGVFYNEQFF

v_call: TRBV18
cdr3_aa: CASSPIQGEAFF

v_call: TRBV9
cdr3_aa: CASSVEEGEAFF

v_call: TRBV5-1
cdr3_aa: CASSPLGGLSTEAFF

v_call: TRBV11-2
cdr3_aa: CASSLGGLSYEQYF

v_call: TRBV29-1
cdr3_aa: CSVIDRGYGNTIYF

v_call: TRBV10-2
cdr3_aa: CASSDRAGFNEQYF